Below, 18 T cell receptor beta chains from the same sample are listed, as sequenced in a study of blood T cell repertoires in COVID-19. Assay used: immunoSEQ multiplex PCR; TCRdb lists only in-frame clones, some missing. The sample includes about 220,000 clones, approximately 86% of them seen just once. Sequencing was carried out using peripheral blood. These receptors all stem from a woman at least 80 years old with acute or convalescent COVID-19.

CDR3 DNA sequence: TGTGCCAGCAGCCTGGAGAGGCATACTGGAAACACCATATATTTT. Encoded protein: CASSLERHTGNTIYF. The chain employs TRBV7-2 and TRBJ1-3; no clear D gene. Looked up from germline, CDR1 is SGHTA and CDR2 is FQGNSA. The germline V and J ends were trimmed by 5 bases and 2 bases, with 13 bases remaining between them. The CDR3 is 15 residues long.

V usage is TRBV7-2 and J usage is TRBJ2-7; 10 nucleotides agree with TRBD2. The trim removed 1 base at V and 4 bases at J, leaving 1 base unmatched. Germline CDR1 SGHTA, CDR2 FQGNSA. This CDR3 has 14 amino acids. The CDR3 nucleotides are TGTGCCAGCAGCTTAGTTAGCGGGGGGTACGAGCAGTACTTC. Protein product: CASSLVSGGYEQYF.

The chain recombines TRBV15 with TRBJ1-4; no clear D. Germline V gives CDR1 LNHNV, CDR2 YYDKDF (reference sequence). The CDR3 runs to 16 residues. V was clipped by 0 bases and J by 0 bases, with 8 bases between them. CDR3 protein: CATSRDTGATNEKLFF. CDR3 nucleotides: TGTGCCACCAGCAGAGATACGGGTGCAACTAATGAAAAACTGTTTTTT. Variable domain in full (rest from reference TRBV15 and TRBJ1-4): DAMVIQNPRYQVTQFGKPVTLSCSQTLNHNVMYWYQQKSSQAPKLLFHYYDKDFNNEADTPDNFQSRRPNTSFCFLDIRSPGLGDTAMYLCATSRDTGATNEKLFFGSGTQLSVL.

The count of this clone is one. The CDR3 reads CASSLEAGHSNQPQHF. Written as DNA, the CDR3 is TGTGCCAGCAGCTTAGAGGCAGGCCATAGCAATCAGCCCCAGCATTTT. The rearrangement uses TRBV7-2 and TRBJ1-5; D uncertain. The CDR3 is 16 amino acids. Looked up from germline, CDR1 is SGHTA and CDR2 is FQGNSA. V was cut by 1 base and J by 0 bases, with 10 bases left in between.

DNA of the CDR3: TGTGCCAGCAGCCCAAGCAGACAGGGCGGTTACTATGGCTACACCTTC. Amino acids: CASSPSRQGGYYGYTF. The rearrangement uses TRBV7-8 and TRBJ1-2; 7 bases fit TRBD1. In germline, CDR1 is SGHVS, CDR2 FQNEAQ. With V trimmed by 5 bases and J by 3 bases, 12 bases remained unmatched. This CDR3 region has 16 residues. Supplemented by reference TRBV7-8 and TRBJ1-2, the full variable domain reads GAGVSQSPRYKVAKRGQDVALRCDPISGHVSLFWYQQALGQGPEFLTYFQNEAQLDKSGLPSDRFFAERPEGSVSTLKIQRTQQEDSAVYLCASSPSRQGGYYGYTFGSGTRLTVV.

CDR3 loop: CASSFLTLAGNTEAFF. The CDR3 DNA follows: TGTGCCAGCAGCTTTTTAACGCTCGCGGGGAACACTGAAGCTTTCTTT. V and J are TRBV7-9 and TRBJ1-1; D ambiguous. V dropped 3 bases and J dropped 1 base, with 15 bases sitting between them. CDR1 and CDR2 (germline): SEHNR, FQNEAQ (reference sequence). The CDR3 runs 16 residues.

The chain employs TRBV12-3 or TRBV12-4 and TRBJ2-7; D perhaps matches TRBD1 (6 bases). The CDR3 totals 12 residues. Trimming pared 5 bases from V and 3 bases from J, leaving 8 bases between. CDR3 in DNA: TGTGCCAGCAGTGAACAGGGCTACGAGCAGTACTTC. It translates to CASSEQGYEQYF.

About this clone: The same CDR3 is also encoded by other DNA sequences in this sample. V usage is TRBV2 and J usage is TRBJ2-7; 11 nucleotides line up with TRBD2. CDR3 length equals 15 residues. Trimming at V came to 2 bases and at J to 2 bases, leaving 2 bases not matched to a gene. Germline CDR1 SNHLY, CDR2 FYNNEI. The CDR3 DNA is TGTGCCAGCAGTGAACTAGCGGGGGGCCCCTACGAGCAGTACTTC. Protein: CASSELAGGPYEQYF. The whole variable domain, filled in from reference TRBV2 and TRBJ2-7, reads EPEVTQTPSHQVTQMGQEVILRCVPISNHLYFYWYRQILGQKVEFLVSFYNNEISEKSEIFDDQFSVERPDGSNFTLKIRSTKLEDSAMYFCASSELAGGPYEQYFGPGTRLTVT.

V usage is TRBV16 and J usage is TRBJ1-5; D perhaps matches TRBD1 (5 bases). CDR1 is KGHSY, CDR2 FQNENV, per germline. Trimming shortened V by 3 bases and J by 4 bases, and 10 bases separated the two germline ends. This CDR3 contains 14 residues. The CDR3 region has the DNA TGTGCCAGCAGCCAGGTTGACAGTAATCAGCCCCAGCATTTT. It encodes CASSQVDSNQPQHF.

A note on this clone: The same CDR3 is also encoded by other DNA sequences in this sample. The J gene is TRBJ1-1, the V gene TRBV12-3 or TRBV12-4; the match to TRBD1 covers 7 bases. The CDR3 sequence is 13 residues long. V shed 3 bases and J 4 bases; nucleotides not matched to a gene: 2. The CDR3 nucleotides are TGTGCCAGCAGTTTCGCAGGGGGCACTGAAGCTTTCTTT. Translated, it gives CASSFAGGTEAFF.

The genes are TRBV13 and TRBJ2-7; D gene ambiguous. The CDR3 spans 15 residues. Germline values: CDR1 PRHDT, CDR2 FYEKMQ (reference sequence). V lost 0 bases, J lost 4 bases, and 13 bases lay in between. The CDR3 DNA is TGTGCCAGCAGCTTAGGTGCTAGACGGCCGTACGAGCAGTACTTC. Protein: CASSLGARRPYEQYF.

This CDR3 reads CASSLSGQGAFGTEAFF. In DNA, the CDR3 is TGTGCCAGCAGTTTATCTGGACAGGGGGCTTTCGGGACTGAAGCTTTCTTT. The V gene is TRBV27, the J gene TRBJ1-1; 11 positions agree with TRBD1. Germline-derived CDR1 and CDR2 are MNHEY and SMNVEV (reference sequence). The V and J ends lost 0 bases and 5 bases, in that order; junction bases with no gene match: 8. The CDR3 loop spans 17 amino acids.

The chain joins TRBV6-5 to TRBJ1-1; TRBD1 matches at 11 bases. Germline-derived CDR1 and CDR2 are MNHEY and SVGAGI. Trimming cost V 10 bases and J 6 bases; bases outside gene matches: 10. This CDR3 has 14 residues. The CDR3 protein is CATRGTGGFAEAFF. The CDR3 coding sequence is TGTGCCACAAGAGGGACAGGGGGGTTCGCTGAAGCTTTCTTT.

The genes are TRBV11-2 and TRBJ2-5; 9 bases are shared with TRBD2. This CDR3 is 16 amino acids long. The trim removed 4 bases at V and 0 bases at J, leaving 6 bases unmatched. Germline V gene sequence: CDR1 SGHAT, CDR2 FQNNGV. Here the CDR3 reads CASSYALAGYQETQYF. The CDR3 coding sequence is TGTGCCAGCAGCTACGCCCTAGCGGGGTACCAAGAGACCCAGTACTTC.

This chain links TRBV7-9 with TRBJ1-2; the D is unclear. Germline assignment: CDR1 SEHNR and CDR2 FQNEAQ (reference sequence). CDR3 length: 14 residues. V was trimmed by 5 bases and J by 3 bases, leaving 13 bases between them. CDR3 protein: CASSPRGGHYGYTF. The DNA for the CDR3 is TGTGCCAGCAGCCCCCGTGGAGGGCACTATGGCTACACCTTC.

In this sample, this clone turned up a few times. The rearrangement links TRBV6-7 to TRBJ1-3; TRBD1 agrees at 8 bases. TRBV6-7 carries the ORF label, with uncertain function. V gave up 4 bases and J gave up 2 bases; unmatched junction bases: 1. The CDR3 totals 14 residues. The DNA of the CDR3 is TGTGCCAGCAGTTCGGACAGGGCTGGAAACACCATATATTTT. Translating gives CASSSDRAGNTIYF.

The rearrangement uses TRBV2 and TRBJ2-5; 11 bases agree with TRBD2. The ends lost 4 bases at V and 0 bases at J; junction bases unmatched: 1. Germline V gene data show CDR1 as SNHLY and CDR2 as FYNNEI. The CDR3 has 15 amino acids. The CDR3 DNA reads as TGTGCCAGCAGTGCACTAGCGGGGGACCAAGAGACCCAGTACTTC. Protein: CASSALAGDQETQYF. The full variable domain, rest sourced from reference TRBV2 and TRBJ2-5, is EPEVTQTPSHQVTQMGQEVILRCVPISNHLYFYWYRQILGQKVEFLVSFYNNEISEKSEIFDDQFSVERPDGSNFTLKIRSTKLEDSAMYFCASSALAGDQETQYFGPGTRLLVL.

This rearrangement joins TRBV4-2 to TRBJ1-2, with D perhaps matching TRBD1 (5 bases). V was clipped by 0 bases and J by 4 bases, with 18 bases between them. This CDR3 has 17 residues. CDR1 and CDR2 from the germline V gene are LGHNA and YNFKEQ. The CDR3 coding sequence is TGTGCCAGCAGCCAAGATCTTGAAAGGGGTGGCTCCTATGGCTACACCTTC. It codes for CASSQDLERGGSYGYTF.